The rows below give T cell receptor beta chains drawn from one sample of a study of early T cells in non-severe SARS-CoV-2 infection. Each CDR3 protein is one row after TCRdb ran MiXCR on the 5' RACE reads. The data show around 30,000 distinct CDR3 sequences, about 4.9% seen once. Sequenced input: whole blood. Receptors were obtained from an adult who was a healthcare worker with PCR-confirmed SARS-CoV-2 infection or an uninfected control (not recorded which). Both conserved end residues are part of each CDR3. A D gene is named only where the DNA matches it firmly. Not every row has a clone size; where given, it reads once, few, many or a size class.

D gene	CDR3 length	clone size	V gene	J gene	CDR3 protein	CDR3 DNA
TRBD2	16	few	TRBV30	TRBJ2-5	CAWSLAGSTYQETQYF	TGTGCCTGGAGCCTAGCGGGGTCTACCTACCAAGAGACCCAGTACTTC
.	14	many	TRBV2	TRBJ2-4	CASSELSNKNIQYF	TGTGCCAGCAGTGAACTTAGCAACAAAAACATTCAGTACTTC
TRBD2	17	few	TRBV6-5	TRBJ2-1	CASSYLAAGGPKGEQFF	TGTGCCAGCAGTTATCTGGCCGCGGGAGGGCCAAAGGGTGAGCAGTTCTTC
.	15	few	TRBV4-3	TRBJ2-7	CASSQESGGAYEQYF	TGCGCCAGCAGCCAAGAATCAGGCGGGGCCTACGAGCAGTACTTC
.	9	many	TRBV5-1	TRBJ1-2	CASKNEYTF	TGCGCCAGCAAGAATGAGTACACCTTC
.	15	many	TRBV19	TRBJ1-5	CASSITWQDNQPQHF	TGTGCCAGTAGTATCACGTGGCAGGACAATCAGCCCCAGCATTTT
TRBD2	14	many	TRBV12-3/TRBV12-4	TRBJ2-7	CASSLAGVNDEQYF	TGTGCCAGCAGCCTAGCGGGGGTGAACGACGAGCAGTACTTC
TRBD2	17	many	TRBV5-1	TRBJ2-3	CASSSPLAGGTTDTQYF	TGCGCCAGCAGCTCACCTCTAGCGGGGGGAACCACAGATACGCAGTATTTT
TRBD2	17	few	TRBV3-1	TRBJ2-4	CASSPSLSGGTLGIQYF	TGTGCCAGCAGCCCCTCCTTGAGCGGGGGGACTCTCGGCATTCAGTACTTC
.	16	.	TRBV7-9	TRBJ2-3	CASSSTYLSSTDTQYF	TGTGCCAGCAGCTCTACCTACTTGAGTAGCACAGATACGCAGTATTTT
TRBD1	17	few	TRBV12-3/TRBV12-4	TRBJ2-2	CASNLNRGHSITGELFF	TGTGCCAGCAACCTTAACAGGGGGCATTCGATCACCGGGGAGCTGTTTTTT
.	13	many	TRBV18	TRBJ2-7	CASSSRRADEQYF	TGTGCCAGCTCCTCCAGACGGGCCGACGAGCAGTACTTC
.	13	many	TRBV20-1	TRBJ2-3	CSGNEFRTDTQYF	TGCAGTGGGAACGAGTTTCGCACAGATACGCAGTATTTT
TRBD2	17	many	TRBV6-5	TRBJ2-2	CASSYSGAGVIAGELFF	TGTGCCAGCAGTTACTCCGGCGCGGGAGTAATTGCCGGGGAGCTGTTTTTT
TRBD1	14	many	TRBV18	TRBJ1-2	CASSPPQGSYGYTF	TGTGCCAGCTCACCTCCACAGGGGTCCTATGGCTACACCTTC
.	13	few	TRBV28	TRBJ1-1	CAARGGSDTEAFF	TGTGCCGCCCGCGGGGGCTCGGACACTGAAGCTTTCTTT
TRBD1	13	.	TRBV2	TRBJ1-5	CASTTGVNQPQHF	TGTGCCAGCACCACAGGGGTCAATCAGCCCCAGCATTTT
TRBD2	13	few	TRBV20-1	TRBJ2-7	CSASLAGVNEQYF	TGCAGTGCTAGCCTAGCGGGGGTTAACGAGCAGTACTTC
.	13	many	TRBV27	TRBJ1-5	CASGAEINQPQHF	TGTGCCAGCGGGGCAGAGATTAATCAGCCCCAGCATTTT
.	15	many	TRBV20-1	TRBJ2-3	CSASRLMGATDTQYF	TGCAGTGCTAGCCGGCTGATGGGGGCCACAGATACGCAGTATTTT
.	19	many	TRBV4-3	TRBJ2-2	CASSQDPIRGGIDTGELFF	TGCGCCAGCAGCCAAGACCCGATTCGTGGGGGAATAGACACCGGGGAGCTGTTTTTT
TRBD1	15	few	TRBV12-5	TRBJ2-2	CASGGQGRSTGELFF	TGTGCTAGTGGTGGACAGGGTAGGAGCACCGGGGAGCTGTTTTTT
.	14	many	TRBV7-2	TRBJ2-3	CASSLEGSRGGGYF	TGTGCCAGCAGCTTAGAGGGTAGCCGTGGGGGTGGCTATTTT
.	15	many	TRBV7-2	TRBJ1-1	CASSLISQQNTEAFF	TGTGCCAGCAGCTTAATCTCTCAGCAGAACACTGAAGCTTTCTTT
TRBD1	13	many	TRBV29-1	TRBJ1-1	CSVVPLDRAEAFF	TGCAGCGTTGTCCCACTAGACAGGGCTGAAGCTTTCTTT
TRBD2	16	many	TRBV7-9	TRBJ2-1	CASSSGLAGLTNEQFF	TGTGCCAGCAGCTCGGGCCTAGCGGGGCTAACTAATGAGCAGTTCTTC
TRBD2	19	.	TRBV4-3	TRBJ2-4	CASSQWVPGRAIAKNIQYF	TGCGCCAGCAGCCAATGGGTTCCAGGGAGGGCGATAGCCAAAAACATTCAGTACTTC
.	13	.	TRBV2	TRBJ1-4	CASSVRGYEKLFF	TGTGCCAGCAGTGTAAGGGGTTATGAAAAACTGTTTTTT
TRBD1	18	.	TRBV18	TRBJ2-3	CASSLTSGQGASTDTQYF	TGTGCCAGCTCCCTAACATCGGGACAGGGGGCGAGCACAGATACGCAGTATTTT
.	13	few	TRBV12-5	TRBJ2-4	CASGSPGPGATYF	TGTGCTAGTGGTTCCCCGGGCCCGGGAGCGACGTACTTC
.	17	few	TRBV2	TRBJ2-1	CASSSNPGAGSYNEQFF	TGTGCCAGCAGCTCCAATCCGGGCGCTGGCTCCTACAATGAGCAGTTCTTC
.	16	many	TRBV7-9	TRBJ1-4	CASSLVSGATNEKLFF	TGTGCCAGCAGCTTAGTCTCTGGCGCAACTAATGAAAAACTGTTTTTT
.	15	many	TRBV6-5	TRBJ2-7	CASSYRRDNIYEQYF	TGTGCCAGCAGTTACAGACGGGACAATATATACGAGCAGTACTTC